The next 6 T cell receptor beta chains were all read from a single sample in a study of Graves' ophthalmopathy and Graves' hyperthyroidism. RNA served as the template for amplifying TCR beta CDR3 regions. The workflow started with a first-round RT-PCR run with HTBI primers and then moved on to a second-round multiplex PCR. MiXCR was run by TCRdb on the multiplex PCR reads, yielding one entry per CDR3 protein. The sample includes about 740,000 distinct CDR3 sequences, roughly two fifths seen only once; the top ten take around 40%. Sequenced sample: peripheral blood. The receptor set was obtained from an adult man with Graves' ophthalmopathy.

There are many counts of this clonotype. The chain uses TRBV9 and TRBJ2-7; D is unresolved. Trimming removed 0 bases from V and 5 bases from J, with 9 bases in between. CDR1 is SGDLS and CDR2 is YYNGEE in the germline V gene. The CDR3 has 13 amino acids. The DNA of the CDR3 is TGTGCCAGCAGCGTAGCCCCACGCAACGAGCAGTACTTC. This translates into CASSVAPRNEQYF.

This clonotype was found many times. At one end the junction does not follow the germline gene, possibly because of a read error. The chain employs TRBV24-1 and TRBJ1-5, with 7 bases identical to TRBD1. The CDR3 consists of 14 residues. Germline CDR1 is KGHDR and CDR2 is SFDVKD. DNA for the CDR3: TGTGCCAGCAGTCCCACAGGGGGCAATCAGCCCCAGCATTTT. Protein sequence: CASSPTGGNQPQHF.

V and J are TRBV7-9 and TRBJ2-3; D remains ambiguous. Trimming removed 10 bases at V and 5 bases at J, with 16 bases between. Germline V gene lookup returns CDR1 SEHNR and CDR2 FQNEAQ (reference sequence). The CDR3 runs to 13 residues. The CDR3 nucleotides are TGTGCCACCATTCCGGGTGTTGGAGATACGCAGTATTTT. Translated: CATIPGVGDTQYF.

The V and J genes are TRBV19 and TRBJ1-2, with 8 bases matching TRBD1. V shed 8 bases and J 7 bases; nucleotides not matched to a gene: 12. This CDR3 is 14 amino acids long. The V gene's germline CDR1 is LNHDA and CDR2 SQIVND (reference sequence). This CDR3 reads CASGPTGGRGGYTF. In nucleotides, the CDR3 is TGTGCCAGTGGGCCCACAGGGGGAAGAGGTGGCTACACCTTC.

Notes on this clonotype: The junction differs from germline at one of its ends, possibly a read error. The gene calls are TRBV7-8 and TRBJ2-7, with D perhaps matching TRBD1 (5 bases). This CDR3 has 13 amino acids. Per the germline V gene, CDR1 is SGHVS and CDR2 is FQNEAQ. Here the CDR3 DNA reads TGTGTCAGCAGCTTAGTCGCAGGGTACGAGCAGTACTTC. The encoded protein is CVSSLVAGYEQYF.

V is TRBV19 and J is TRBJ1-1; D is unclear. CDR3 length: 12 residues. The V end was cut by 9 bases, the J end by 5 bases, with 13 bases between. Germline CDR1 and CDR2: LNHDA and SQIVND (reference sequence). The CDR3 DNA follows: TGTGCCAGGATGCCATTTGGGACTGAAGCTTTCTTT. This codes for CARMPFGTEAFF. Full variable domain (rest looked up from reference TRBV19 and TRBJ1-1): DGGITQSPKYLFRKEGQNVTLSCEQNLNHDAMYWYRQDPGQGLRLIYYSQIVNDFQKGDIAEGYSVSREKKESFPLTVTSAQKNPTAFYLCARMPFGTEAFFGQGTRLTVV.